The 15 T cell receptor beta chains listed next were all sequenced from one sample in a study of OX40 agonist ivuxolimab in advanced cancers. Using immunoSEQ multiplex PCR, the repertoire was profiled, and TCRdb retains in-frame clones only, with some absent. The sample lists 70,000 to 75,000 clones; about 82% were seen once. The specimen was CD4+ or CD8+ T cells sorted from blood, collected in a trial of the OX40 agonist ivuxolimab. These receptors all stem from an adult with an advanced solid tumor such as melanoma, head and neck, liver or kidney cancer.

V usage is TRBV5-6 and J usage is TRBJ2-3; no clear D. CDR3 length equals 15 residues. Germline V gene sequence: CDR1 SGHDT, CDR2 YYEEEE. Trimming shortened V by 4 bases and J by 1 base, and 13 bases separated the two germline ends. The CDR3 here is CASSGVLYRTDTQYF. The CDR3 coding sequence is TGTGCCAGCAGCGGGGTACTATACCGCACAGATACGCAGTATTTT.

CDR3: CASSAGFYGYTF. CDR3 in DNA: TGTGCCAGCAGTGCAGGGTTCTATGGCTACACCTTC. The chain uses TRBV6-1 and TRBJ1-2, with a weak D call TRBD1 (5 bases). The CDR3 has 12 amino acids. Germline CDR1 reads MNHNS; CDR2 reads SASEGT. Trimming took 4 bases from V and 4 from J, leaving 7 bases between them.

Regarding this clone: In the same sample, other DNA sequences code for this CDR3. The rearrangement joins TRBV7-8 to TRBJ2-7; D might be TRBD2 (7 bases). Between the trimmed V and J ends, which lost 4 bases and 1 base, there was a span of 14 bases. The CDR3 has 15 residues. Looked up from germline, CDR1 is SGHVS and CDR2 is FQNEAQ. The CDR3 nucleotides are TGTGCCAGCAGCTCGAGGGGGGGCTTATCCTACGAGCAGTACTTC. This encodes CASSSRGGLSYEQYF.

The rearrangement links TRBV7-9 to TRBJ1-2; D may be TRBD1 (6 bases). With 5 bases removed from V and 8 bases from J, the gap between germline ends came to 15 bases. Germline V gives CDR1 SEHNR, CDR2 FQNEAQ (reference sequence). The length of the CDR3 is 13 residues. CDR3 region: CASSGRGFYGYTF. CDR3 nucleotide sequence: TGTGCCAGCAGCGGCAGGGGATTCTACGGCTACACCTTC.

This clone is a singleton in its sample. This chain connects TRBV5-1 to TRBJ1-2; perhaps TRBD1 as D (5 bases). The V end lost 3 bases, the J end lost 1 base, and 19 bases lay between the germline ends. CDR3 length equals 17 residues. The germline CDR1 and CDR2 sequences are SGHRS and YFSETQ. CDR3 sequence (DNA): TGCGCCAGCAGCTCTGCACCGTCTGGGGGAATTAACTATGGCTACACCTTC. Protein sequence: CASSSAPSGGINYGYTF. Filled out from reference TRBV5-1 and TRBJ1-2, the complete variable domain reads KAGVTQTPRYLIKTRGQQVTLSCSPISGHRSVSWYQQTPGQGLQFLFEYFSETQRNKGNFPGRFSGRQFSNSRSEMNVSTLELGDSALYLCASSSAPSGGINYGYTFGSGTRLTVV.

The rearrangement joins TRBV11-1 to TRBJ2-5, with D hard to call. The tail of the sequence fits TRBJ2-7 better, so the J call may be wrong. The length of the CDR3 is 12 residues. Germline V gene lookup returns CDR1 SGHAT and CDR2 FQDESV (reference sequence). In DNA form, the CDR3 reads TGTGCCAGCAGCTTAATGGGCTACGAGCAGTACTTC. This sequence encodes CASSLMGYEQYF.

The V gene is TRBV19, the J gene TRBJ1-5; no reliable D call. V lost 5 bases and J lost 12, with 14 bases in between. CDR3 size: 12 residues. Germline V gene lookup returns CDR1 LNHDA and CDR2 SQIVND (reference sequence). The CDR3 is CASSPSPGSQHF. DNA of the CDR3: TGTGCCAGTAGTCCATCACCCGGGAGCCAGCATTTT.

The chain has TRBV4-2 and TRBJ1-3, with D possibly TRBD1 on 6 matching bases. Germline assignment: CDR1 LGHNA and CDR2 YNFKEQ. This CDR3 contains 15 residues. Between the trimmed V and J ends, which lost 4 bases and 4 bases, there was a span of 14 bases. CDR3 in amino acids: CASSPSGGAGNTIYF. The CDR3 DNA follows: TGTGCCAGCAGCCCCTCCGGGGGGGCCGGAAACACCATATATTTT.

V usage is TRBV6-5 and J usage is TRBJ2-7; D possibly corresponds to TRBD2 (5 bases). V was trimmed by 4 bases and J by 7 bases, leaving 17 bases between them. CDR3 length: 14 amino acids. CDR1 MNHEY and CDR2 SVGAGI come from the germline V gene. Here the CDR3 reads CASSSSGDLGEQYF. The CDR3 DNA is TGTGCCAGCAGTTCGTCCGGGGATCTGGGGGAGCAGTACTTC.

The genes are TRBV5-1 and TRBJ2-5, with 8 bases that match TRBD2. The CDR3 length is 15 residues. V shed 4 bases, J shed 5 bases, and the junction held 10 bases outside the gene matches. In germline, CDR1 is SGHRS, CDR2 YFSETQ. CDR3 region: CASSVSGGPGETQYF. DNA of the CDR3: TGCGCCAGCAGCGTCTCGGGGGGGCCTGGGGAGACCCAGTACTTC.

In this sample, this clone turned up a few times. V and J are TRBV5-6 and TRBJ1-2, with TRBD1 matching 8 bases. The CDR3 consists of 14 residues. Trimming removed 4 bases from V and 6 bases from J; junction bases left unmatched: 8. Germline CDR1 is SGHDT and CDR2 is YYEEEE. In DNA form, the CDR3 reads TGTGCCAGCAGCCGCGACCCGGACAGGGATGGCTACACCTTC. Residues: CASSRDPDRDGYTF.

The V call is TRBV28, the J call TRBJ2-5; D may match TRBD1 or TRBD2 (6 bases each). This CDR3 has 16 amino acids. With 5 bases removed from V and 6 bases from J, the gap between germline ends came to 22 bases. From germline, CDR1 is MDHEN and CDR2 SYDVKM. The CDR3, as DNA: TGTGCCAGCAGTGTATTCGATGGGGGGCTCGGAAAGACCCAGTACTTC. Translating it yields CASSVFDGGLGKTQYF.

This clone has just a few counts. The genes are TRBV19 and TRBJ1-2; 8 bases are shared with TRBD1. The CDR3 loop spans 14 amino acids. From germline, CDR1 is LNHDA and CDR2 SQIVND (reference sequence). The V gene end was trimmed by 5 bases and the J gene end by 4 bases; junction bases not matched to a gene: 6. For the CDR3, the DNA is TGTGCCAGTAGTCCCCTGGACAGGGTCTATGGCTACACCTTC. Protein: CASSPLDRVYGYTF.

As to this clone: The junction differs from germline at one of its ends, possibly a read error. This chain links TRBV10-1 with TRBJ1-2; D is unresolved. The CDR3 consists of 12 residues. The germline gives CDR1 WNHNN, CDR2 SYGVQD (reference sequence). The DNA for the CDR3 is TGCGCCACCAGTGACCCTTCGTATGGCTACACCTTC. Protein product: CATSDPSYGYTF.

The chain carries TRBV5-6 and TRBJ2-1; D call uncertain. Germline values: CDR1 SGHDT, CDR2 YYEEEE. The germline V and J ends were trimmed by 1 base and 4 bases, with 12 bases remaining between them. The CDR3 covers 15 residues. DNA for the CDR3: TGTGCCAGCAGCTTGAGCCCCCCGCGGTACAATGAGCAGTTCTTC. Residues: CASSLSPPRYNEQFF.